These T cell receptor beta chains were read from a single sample in a study of blood T cell repertoires in COVID-19. Only in-frame clones appear in the TCRdb table, and some are missing; sequencing was by immunoSEQ multiplex PCR. The table has some 270,000 clones, roughly 85% seen once. Material for sequencing was PBMCs or T cells enriched from blood (not recorded which). The source of these receptors is a woman aged 50 to 60 with acute COVID-19. Each CDR3 is given without its conserved first and last residue. The order of the fields is CDR3 protein, V gene, J gene, CDR3 length.

CDR3aa: ASSPTTGGSSPLH
v_gene: TRBV7-2
j_gene: TRBJ1-6
len: 13

CDR3aa: ASRGRGGYEQY
v_gene: TRBV19
j_gene: TRBJ2-7
len: 11

CDR3aa: ASSQDSRGQGGYT
v_gene: TRBV14
j_gene: TRBJ1-2
len: 13

CDR3aa: ASGSSGGEEQY
v_gene: TRBV12-5
j_gene: TRBJ2-7
len: 11

CDR3aa: ASGHGDRESSPLH
v_gene: TRBV25-1
j_gene: TRBJ1-6
len: 13

CDR3aa: ASSEVGRREQY
v_gene: TRBV6-1
j_gene: TRBJ2-7
len: 11

CDR3aa: ASSKTGYEQY
v_gene: TRBV19
j_gene: TRBJ2-7
len: 10

CDR3aa: ASSHWGPEDEQF
v_gene: TRBV3-1/TRBV3-2
j_gene: TRBJ2-1
len: 12

CDR3aa: ASSEEGRGFNQPQH
v_gene: TRBV2
j_gene: TRBJ1-5
len: 14

CDR3aa: ASSFGTGFNEQY
v_gene: TRBV11-1
j_gene: TRBJ2-7
len: 12

CDR3aa: SALTGVGDTQY
v_gene: TRBV29-1
j_gene: TRBJ2-3
len: 11

CDR3aa: SAIRGTEAF
v_gene: TRBV20-1
j_gene: TRBJ1-1
len: 9

CDR3aa: ASSPGQQNEQF
v_gene: TRBV18
j_gene: TRBJ2-1
len: 11

CDR3aa: ASNVGRGGQETQY
v_gene: TRBV6-5
j_gene: TRBJ2-5
len: 13

CDR3aa: ASSQEASGGIHGYT
v_gene: TRBV3-1/TRBV3-2
j_gene: TRBJ1-2
len: 14

CDR3aa: ASSFRDMNSPLH
v_gene: TRBV5-8
j_gene: TRBJ1-6
len: 12

CDR3aa: AISAGDQPQH
v_gene: TRBV10-3
j_gene: TRBJ1-5
len: 10

CDR3aa: ASTGAGTLSRGNEKLF
v_gene: TRBV19
j_gene: TRBJ1-4
len: 16

CDR3aa: ASRGDNDNEQF
v_gene: TRBV27
j_gene: TRBJ2-1
len: 11

CDR3aa: ASSSLGHNTEAF
v_gene: TRBV7-2
j_gene: TRBJ1-1
len: 12

CDR3aa: ASSWTGDYGYT
v_gene: TRBV10-2
j_gene: TRBJ1-2
len: 11

CDR3aa: ASSFEAGGVETQY
v_gene: TRBV27
j_gene: TRBJ2-5
len: 13

CDR3aa: ASSLGGGGQPQH
v_gene: TRBV7-2
j_gene: TRBJ1-5
len: 12

CDR3aa: ASSPGGSNQPQH
v_gene: TRBV18
j_gene: TRBJ1-5
len: 12

CDR3aa: ASSIRGGSGANVLT
v_gene: TRBV19
j_gene: TRBJ2-6
len: 14

CDR3aa: ASSAGTGYGYT
v_gene: TRBV9
j_gene: TRBJ1-2
len: 11

CDR3aa: ASSILSGNTIY
v_gene: TRBV19
j_gene: TRBJ1-3
len: 11

CDR3aa: ASRSWQGDEKLF
v_gene: TRBV7-9
j_gene: TRBJ1-4
len: 12

CDR3aa: ASSPIPISGQNNYGYT
v_gene: TRBV7-9
j_gene: TRBJ1-2
len: 16

CDR3aa: ASSRGLAGGTYEQY
v_gene: TRBV13
j_gene: TRBJ2-7
len: 14

CDR3aa: ASSPHRDREGYT
v_gene: TRBV16
j_gene: TRBJ1-2
len: 12

CDR3aa: ASRPGQGVNTEAF
v_gene: TRBV10-1
j_gene: TRBJ1-1
len: 13